The clone carrying this TCR beta chain has more than one count but fewer than ten. The antigen is not known. Primed by a sample-barcoded 5' primer and a J-beta primer mix, a second PCR proceeded for about 6 to 11 cycles. TCRdb re-analysed the 5' RACE reads in MiXCR, keeping a single row per CDR3 protein. The table records about 640,000 distinct CDR3 sequences, roughly 53% of them present only once. The entry originates in a study of blood T cells in healthy people across ages. Whole-study results and caveats: There were more naive CD4+ cells and higher diversity in long-lived donors than in aged donors. Roughly linearly, TCR beta diversity per million T cells fell as age increased.

The germline V and J ends were trimmed by 5 bases and 3 bases, with 10 bases remaining between them. Germline CDR1 reads MNHNS; CDR2 reads SASEGT. The CDR3 covers 13 residues. The clonotype comes from a man aged 55 to 69 in good health. The sequenced sample consisted of blood. The chain employs TRBV6-1 and TRBJ1-1, with D possibly matching TRBD1 (5 bases). The CDR3 DNA follows: TGTGCCAGCAGTACAGTGGGGGACACTGAAGCTTTCTTT. It is translated as CASSTVGDTEAFF.